The next 21 T cell receptor beta chains were all read from a single sample in a study of blood T cell repertoires in COVID-19. Sequencing used immunoSEQ multiplex PCR; TCRdb keeps in-frame clones, though not all of them. This table holds about 220,000 clones, roughly 84% found once. The sequenced material came from peripheral blood. The receptors here all came from a woman aged 55-70 years with acute or convalescent COVID-19.

The V gene is TRBV5-6, the J gene TRBJ2-3; D ambiguous. Trimming stripped 3 bases from V and 2 bases from J, with 10 bases between. The CDR3 covers 14 residues. Per germline, CDR1 SGHDT and CDR2 YYEEEE. CDR3: CASSSPRHTDTQYF. The DNA for the CDR3 is TGTGCCAGCAGCTCTCCCCGACACACAGATACGCAGTATTTT.

J is TRBJ1-1 and V is TRBV18; D is ambiguous. The germline V and J ends were trimmed by 2 bases and 1 base, with 17 bases remaining between them. The CDR3 contains 17 residues. CDR1 and CDR2 from the germline V gene are KGHSH and LQKENI. For the CDR3, the DNA is TGTGCCAGCTCACCAACGGTGACTCCCGCAGCGAACACTGAAGCTTTCTTT. Translated: CASSPTVTPAANTEAFF.

The chain employs TRBV4-2 and TRBJ1-1; 10 positions agree with TRBD1. Trimming cost V 0 bases and J 7 bases; bases outside gene matches: 11. Germline assignment: CDR1 LGHNA and CDR2 YNFKEQ. This CDR3 has 17 residues. The CDR3, as DNA: TGTGCCAGCAGCCAAGATCGGCTGGGACAGGGGTTCGGTGAAGCTTTCTTT. Its protein is CASSQDRLGQGFGEAFF.

This clone was counted a few times. The chain is built from TRBV3-1 (or the pseudogene TRBV3-2) and TRBJ2-3; TRBD2 matches 8 bases. Per the germline V gene, CDR1 is LGHDT and CDR2 is YNNKEL (reference sequence). The CDR3 is made up of 13 amino acids. V shed 3 bases and J 4 bases; nucleotides not matched to a gene: 0. This chain's CDR3 is CASSQRGADTQYF. Here the CDR3 DNA reads TGTGCCAGCAGCCAGCGGGGGGCAGATACGCAGTATTTT.

The rearrangement links TRBV28 to TRBJ1-2, with no clear D. CDR1 and CDR2 from the germline V gene are MDHEN and SYDVKM. CDR3 length: 14 residues. The V end was cut by 3 bases, the J end by 1 base, with 9 bases between. The CDR3 DNA is TGTGCCAGCAGTTTTGATTTCAGTAACTATGGCTACACCTTC. Translating gives CASSFDFSNYGYTF.

The chain links TRBV6-6 to TRBJ1-1; D gene unclear. The CDR3 covers 14 residues. CDR1 and CDR2 (germline): MNHNY, SVGAGI (reference sequence). V lost 2 bases, J lost 0 bases, and 7 bases lay in between. DNA of the CDR3: TGTGCCAGCAGTTACGCGGAACTGAACACTGAAGCTTTCTTT. Its translation: CASSYAELNTEAFF.

CDR3 region: CASSLSAGRETQYF. CDR3 in DNA: TGTGCCAGCAGCTTATCCGCGGGGCGGGAGACCCAGTACTTC. The rearrangement joins TRBV11-2 to TRBJ2-5; D may be TRBD2 (6 bases). This CDR3 is 14 amino acids long. From germline, CDR1 is SGHAT and CDR2 FQNNGV. Trimming took off 2 bases at V and 5 bases at J, with 12 bases between the two ends.

The chain carries TRBV2 and TRBJ1-6, with D unclear. CDR1 SNHLY and CDR2 FYNNEI come from the germline V gene. V lost 4 bases, J lost 9 bases, and 13 bases lay in between. This CDR3 has 14 amino acids. The DNA of the CDR3 is TGTGCCAGCAGTGCTGAGGGTGTAGGTTCACCCCTCCACTTT. Residues: CASSAEGVGSPLHF.

The V call is TRBV19, the J call TRBJ1-5; a possible D gene is TRBD1 (6 bases). Germline values: CDR1 LNHDA, CDR2 SQIVND (reference sequence). Trimming removed 5 bases from V and 5 bases from J, with 19 bases in between. The CDR3 is made up of 16 amino acids. The CDR3 region is CASSPTGGGAYQPQHF. In DNA, the CDR3 is TGTGCCAGTAGTCCGACCGGCGGGGGCGCGTATCAGCCCCAGCATTTT.

This rearrangement joins TRBV9 to TRBJ2-7, with 7 bases identical to TRBD2. CDR1 and CDR2 from the germline V gene are SGDLS and YYNGEE. The length of the CDR3 is 15 residues. Trimming removed 3 bases from V and 3 bases from J; junction bases left unmatched: 9. CDR3 sequence reads: CASSASGGSFYEQYF. In nucleotides, the CDR3 is TGTGCCAGCAGCGCAAGCGGCGGGAGTTTCTACGAGCAGTACTTC. Drawing the rest from reference TRBV9 and TRBJ2-7, the complete variable domain is DSGVTQTPKHLITATGQRVTLRCSPRSGDLSVYWYQQSLDQGLQFLIQYYNGEERAKGNILERFSAQQFPDLHSELNLSSLELGDSALYFCASSASGGSFYEQYFGPGTRLTVT.

This chain links TRBV7-3 with TRBJ2-1; D remains ambiguous. This CDR3 is built from 15 residues. Trimming pared 2 bases from V and 0 bases from J, leaving 8 bases between. From germline, CDR1 is SGHTA and CDR2 FQGTGA. The CDR3 bases are TGTGCCAGCAGCTTAGGTTTTAGCTCCTACAATGAGCAGTTCTTC. Its translation is CASSLGFSSYNEQFF. The variable domain in full, completed from reference TRBV7-3 and TRBJ2-1, reads GAGVSQTPSNKVTEKGKYVELRCDPISGHTALYWYRQSLGQGPEFLIYFQGTGAADDSGLPNDRFFAVRPEGSVSTLKIQRTERGDSAVYLCASSLGFSSYNEQFFGPGTRLTVL.

The J gene is TRBJ2-3, the V gene TRBV3-1 (or the pseudogene TRBV3-2); D uncertain. V was clipped by 1 base and J by 1 base, with 9 bases between them. Germline CDR1 LGHDT, CDR2 YNNKEL (reference sequence). The CDR3 contains 15 residues. CDR3 sequence (DNA): TGTGCCAGCAGCCAAGTGGCTTCAGGCACAGATACGCAGTATTTT. Residues: CASSQVASGTDTQYF.

The V call is TRBV20-1, the J call TRBJ2-7; D gene uncertain. The CDR3 contains 11 residues. CDR1 and CDR2 (germline): DFQATT, SNEGSKA (reference sequence). V was cut by 3 bases and J by 4 bases, with 7 bases left in between. CDR3 sequence: CSASTGYEQYF. The DNA of the CDR3 is TGCAGTGCTAGCACCGGGTACGAGCAGTACTTC.

This clone was recorded a few times. The chain employs TRBV4-1 and TRBJ2-5; D is possibly TRBD2 (5 bases). V was clipped by 0 bases and J by 7 bases, with 21 bases between them. Germline V gene lookup returns CDR1 MGHRA and CDR2 YSYEKL. There are 17 residues in the CDR3. The CDR3: CASSQDPGLAALSTQYF. The CDR3 coding sequence is TGCGCCAGCAGCCAAGATCCTGGTCTAGCCGCCTTATCGACCCAGTACTTC.

The gene calls are TRBV6-1 and TRBJ1-4, with D perhaps matching TRBD1 (5 bases). Per the germline V gene, CDR1 is MNHNS and CDR2 is SASEGT. The CDR3 length is 17 residues. With 1 base removed from V and 0 bases from J, the gap between germline ends came to 12 bases. CDR3: CASSEDSGLATNEKLFF. CDR3 bases: TGTGCCAGCAGTGAAGATTCGGGACTTGCAACTAATGAAAAACTGTTTTTT.

This chain connects TRBV29-1 to TRBJ2-3; 7 bases match TRBD1. The CDR3 is made up of 12 amino acids. The V segment lost 4 bases and the J segment 8 bases; nucleotides outside the gene matches: 6. Germline assignment: CDR1 SQVTM and CDR2 ANQGSEA. CDR3 DNA sequence: TGCAGCGTTGCGGCAGAGGGGGCTACGCAGTATTTT. Its protein product is CSVAAEGATQYF.

This clone appeared a single time. This chain links TRBV9 with TRBJ2-1, with 7 bases lining up with TRBD2. J lost 3 bases, V lost 3 bases, and 6 bases had no gene match. Per the germline V gene, CDR1 is SGDLS and CDR2 is YYNGEE. The CDR3 extends over 15 amino acids. The chain's CDR3 is CASSAGLGFYNEQFF. The DNA for the CDR3 is TGTGCCAGCAGCGCAGGACTAGGGTTCTACAATGAGCAGTTCTTC.

The V gene is TRBV7-9, the J gene TRBJ1-1; D not resolved. Germline V gives CDR1 SEHNR, CDR2 FQNEAQ (reference sequence). The CDR3 is made up of 13 amino acids. V lost 6 bases to trimming and J lost 3 bases, with 11 bases between them. The CDR3 is CASRNRVDTEAFF. The CDR3 DNA reads as TGTGCCAGCAGAAATCGGGTAGACACTGAAGCTTTCTTT.

The gene calls are TRBV6-2 or TRBV6-3 and TRBJ2-7, with 13 bases identical to TRBD2. CDR3 size: 14 residues. With V trimmed by 6 bases and J by 4 bases, 3 bases remained unmatched. From germline, CDR1 is MNHEY and CDR2 SVGEGT. The CDR3 spells CASSTSGGAYEQYF. As DNA, the CDR3 is TGTGCCAGCAGCACTAGCGGGGGGGCTTACGAGCAGTACTTC.

The V call is TRBV20-1, the J call TRBJ2-3; no firm D call. The CDR3 spans 15 residues. V lost 3 bases, J lost 0 bases, and 13 bases lay in between. Germline V CDR1 and CDR2: DFQATT, SNEGSKA (reference sequence). The chain's CDR3 is CSASSRRLSTDTQYF. Here the CDR3 DNA reads TGCAGTGCTAGTTCTCGGCGGCTTAGCACAGATACGCAGTATTTT.

The chain carries TRBV4-2 and TRBJ2-5; D possibly corresponds to TRBD2 (6 bases). The CDR3 covers 13 residues. V was cut by 4 bases and J by 3 bases, with 9 bases left in between. Germline V gene sequence: CDR1 LGHNA, CDR2 YNFKEQ. The CDR3 region is CASSRTTKETQYF. CDR3 bases: TGTGCCAGCAGCCGGACTACGAAAGAGACCCAGTACTTC.